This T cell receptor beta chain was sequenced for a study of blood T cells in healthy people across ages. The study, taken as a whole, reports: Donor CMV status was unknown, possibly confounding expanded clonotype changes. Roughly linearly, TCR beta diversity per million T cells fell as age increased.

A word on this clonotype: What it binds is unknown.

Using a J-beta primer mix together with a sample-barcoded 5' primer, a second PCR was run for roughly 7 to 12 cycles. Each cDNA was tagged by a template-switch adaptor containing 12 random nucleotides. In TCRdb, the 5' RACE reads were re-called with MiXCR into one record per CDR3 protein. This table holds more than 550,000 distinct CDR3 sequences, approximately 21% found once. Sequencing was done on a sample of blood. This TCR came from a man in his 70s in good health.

The CDR3 protein is CASSQGGLAADTQYF. In DNA, the CDR3 is TGCGCCAGCAGCCAAGGGGGACTAGCGGCGGATACGCAGTATTTT. This chain joins TRBV4-1 and TRBJ2-3; 11 bases match TRBD2. CDR3 length equals 15 residues. The V and J ends lost 1 base and 6 bases, in that order; junction bases with no gene match: 3. Germline CDR1 MGHRA, CDR2 YSYEKL.